This section outlines one T cell receptor (beta chain) sequence together with its context. The CDR3 has 15 amino acids. V gave up 6 bases and J gave up 5 bases; unmatched junction bases: 9. Germline CDR1 MNHEY, CDR2 SVGAGI. In the study's own analysis: Cell counts per sample came from amplifying reference gene primers. Profiling relied on immunoSEQ multiplex PCR, and the TCRdb table lists in-frame clones only, not all of them. V, J and clone size are those of that table, while D and trimming were read from the DNA. The sample includes some 62,000 clones, about nine tenths of them seen just once. This sample was included in a study of blood T cell repertoires in COVID-19. Study-wide context: Acute and convalescent COVID-19 specimens originated in the United States, Italy and Spain. T cells, B-cell-depleted T cells, or PBMCs provided the cDNA or gDNA that served as material.

What was sequenced was peripheral blood. V and J are TRBV6-5 and TRBJ2-5, with 10 positions matching TRBD1. This TCR came from a woman older than 75 with acute or convalescent COVID-19. CDR3 in amino acids: CASSSGQGVWETQYF. As DNA, the CDR3 is TGTGCCAGCAGCTCTGGACAGGGGGTGTGGGAGACCCAGTACTTC.